This T cell receptor beta chain was obtained from a study of CD4 T cells in relation to SARS-CoV-2 and coronaviruses. Study details: After 10 days of antigen culture, PBMC TCR beta CDR3s were sequenced.

The repertoire was sequenced with immunoSEQ multiplex PCR; TCRdb's copy has only in-frame clones and lacks some. The sample contains roughly 16,000 clones, over 65% of which appear only once. Details on this clone: As yet, its antigen is unknown.

Between the trimmed V and J ends, which lost 4 bases and 2 bases, there was a span of 12 bases. The CDR3 runs to 16 residues. In germline, CDR1 is MGHRA, CDR2 YSYEKL. The unexposed donors gave CD4+ T cells in about 2011-2019, prior to COVID-19. Isolation of CD4+ T cells took place after around eleven days in culture. Testing used SARS-CoV-2 S/N and four cold-coronavirus spikes on unexposed-donor CD4+ T cells, cells permitting. Cultures held under 2.5 million PBMCs per well with 9 to 10 IU/ml IL-2. The chain joins TRBV4-1 to TRBJ2-6, with a possible D match to TRBD2 (5 bases). This clonotype was sampled from a human donor in good health. The sample comprised CD4+ T cells from PBMCs, cultured in vitro. The CDR3 protein is CASSPLGRTGANVLTF. The DNA for the CDR3 is TGCGCCAGCAGCCCACTAGGGCGCACTGGGGCCAACGTCCTGACTTTC.